These 25 T cell receptor beta chains were sequenced from one sample in a study of T cells in Graves' hyperthyroidism and ophthalmopathy. Template material for amplifying TCR beta CDR3 regions consisted of RNA transcripts. Primed by the HTBI set, a first-round RT-PCR was run on the TCR CDR3. MiXCR was run by TCRdb on the multiplex PCR reads, yielding one entry per CDR3 protein. Of approximately 690,000 distinct CDR3 sequences in the sample, around 13% were seen once. The sample taken for sequencing was blood. The receptors come from a woman between 50 and 59 years old with Graves' ophthalmopathy.

This clonotype occurred a few times. This chain joins TRBV19 and TRBJ1-1, with D uncertain. This CDR3 has 13 residues. V lost 4 bases and J lost 1, with 7 bases in between. The germline CDR1 and CDR2 sequences are LNHDA and SQIVND (reference sequence). The CDR3 protein is CASSTTRNTEAFF. The CDR3 DNA is TGTGCCAGTAGTACCACCAGGAACACTGAAGCTTTCTTT.

This clonotype was seen many times. V is TRBV2 and J is TRBJ2-3, with 7 positions matching TRBD2. The CDR3 is 13 amino acids. Germline lookup yields CDR1 SNHLY and CDR2 FYNNEI. Trimming took 8 bases from V and 1 from J; bases not matched to a gene: 3. Here the CDR3 reads CASRGRGTDTQYF. DNA for the CDR3: TGTGCCAGCCGCGGGAGAGGCACAGATACGCAGTATTTT.

This clonotype was detected ten times or more. The gene calls are TRBV5-1 and TRBJ2-1; 11 bases line up with TRBD1. V lost 4 bases, J lost 6 bases, and 6 bases stayed unmatched. This CDR3 contains 15 residues. Germline V gene lookup returns CDR1 SGHRS and CDR2 YFSETQ. CDR3 sequence reads: CASSPRTGGINEQFF. For the CDR3, the DNA is TGCGCCAGCAGCCCCCGGACAGGGGGCATCAATGAGCAGTTCTTC.

This clonotype was observed many times. The V gene is TRBV29-1, the J gene TRBJ2-3, with a weak D call TRBD1 (6 bases). V gave up 1 base and J gave up 4 bases, with 12 bases separating them. The CDR3 runs to 14 residues. Germline lookup yields CDR1 SQVTM and CDR2 ANQGSEA. CDR3 nucleotides: TGCAGCGTTGAAGGGGGGCGCTTCGCAGATACGCAGTATTTT. Its translation is CSVEGGRFADTQYF.

In its sample, this clonotype was seen a few times. The gene calls are TRBV6-2 or TRBV6-3 and TRBJ2-6, with D unclear. This CDR3 is built from 15 residues. V dropped 3 bases and J dropped 2 bases, with 8 bases sitting between them. Germline V gives CDR1 MNHEY, CDR2 SVGEGT. The CDR3 loop is CASSYPGTGANVLTF. For the CDR3, the DNA is TGTGCCAGCAGTTATCCTGGGACTGGGGCCAACGTCCTGACTTTC.

Many counts were recorded for this clonotype. The genes are TRBV11-2 and TRBJ1-1; the D gene is possibly TRBD1 (6 bases). This CDR3 contains 15 residues. With 8 bases removed from V and 0 bases from J, the gap between germline ends came to 16 bases. The germline CDR1 and CDR2 sequences are SGHAT and FQNNGV. The DNA for the CDR3 is TGTGCCAGCTGTGGGGGCTTCGTTATGAACACTGAAGCTTTCTTT. It translates to CASCGGFVMNTEAFF.

This clonotype was observed many times. The gene calls are TRBV11-1 and TRBJ1-2; D is possibly TRBD1 (6 bases). Per germline, CDR1 SGHAT and CDR2 FQDESV (reference sequence). V was clipped by 3 bases and J by 0 bases, with 11 bases between them. This CDR3 is built from 15 residues. As DNA, the CDR3 is TGTGCCAGCAGCTTTAGTGGACAGACTAACTATGGCTACACCTTC. Its translation: CASSFSGQTNYGYTF.

This chain links TRBV5-1 with TRBJ2-1; D is ambiguous. The CDR3 extends over 15 amino acids. Germline CDR1 SGHRS, CDR2 YFSETQ. Trimming cost V 4 bases and J 4 bases, with 15 bases left between them. CDR3 loop: CASSPTPWSYNEQFF. The CDR3 DNA reads as TGCGCCAGCAGCCCCACCCCTTGGTCATACAATGAGCAGTTCTTC.

The rearrangement uses TRBV10-3 and TRBJ2-7; no reliable D call. CDR1 ENHRY and CDR2 SYGVKD come from the germline V gene. The CDR3 loop spans 11 amino acids. The V end was cut by 5 bases, the J end by 2 bases, with 4 bases between. The CDR3 DNA sequence: TGTGCCATCAGTCCCGCCTACGAGCAGTACTTC. It translates to CAISPAYEQYF.

In this sample, this clonotype turned up many times. The chain couples TRBV28 to TRBJ2-7; a weak D match, TRBD1 (5 bases). Germline V gene data show CDR1 as MDHEN and CDR2 as SYDVKM. CDR3 size: 15 residues. The V and J ends lost 0 bases and 3 bases respectively, with 12 bases between them. The CDR3 region has the DNA TGTGCCAGCAGTTTATGGACTCAGGGAAACTACGAGCAGTACTTC. Amino acid sequence: CASSLWTQGNYEQYF.

This clonotype occurred many times. The chain carries TRBV28 and TRBJ2-3, with 7 positions matching TRBD1. Germline values: CDR1 MDHEN, CDR2 SYDVKM. The CDR3 runs 15 residues. V was clipped by 6 bases and J by 2 bases; unmatched bases: 8. CDR3 region: CASSSGDSLTDTQYF. CDR3 in DNA: TGTGCCAGCAGCTCCGGGGACAGCCTCACAGATACGCAGTATTTT.

This clonotype was seen at least ten times. The chain is built from TRBV7-8 and TRBJ2-1; D remains unclear. Trimming cost V 3 bases and J 10 bases, with 10 bases left between them. The CDR3 contains 12 residues. CDR1 and CDR2 (germline): SGHVS, FQNEAQ. The CDR3 here is CASSFVGQEQFF. The CDR3 DNA follows: TGTGCCAGCAGCTTTGTAGGGCAAGAGCAGTTCTTC.

This clonotype was seen at least ten times. The chain employs TRBV13 and TRBJ1-4; 10 nucleotides match TRBD1. The CDR3 totals 15 residues. The trim removed 4 bases at V and 8 bases at J, leaving 7 bases unmatched. CDR1 and CDR2 (germline): PRHDT, FYEKMQ (reference sequence). The CDR3 DNA sequence: TGTGCCAGCAGCTCGTCCGGGACAGGGGCCGAAAAACTGTTTTTT. It encodes CASSSSGTGAEKLFF. The whole variable domain, remainder taken from reference TRBV13 and TRBJ1-4, is AAGVIQSPRHLIKEKRETATLKCYPIPRHDTVYWYQQGPGQDPQFLISFYEKMQSDKGSIPDRFSAQQFSDYHSELNMSSLELGDSALYFCASSSSGTGAEKLFFGSGTQLSVL.

V gene TRBV10-3 combines with J gene TRBJ2-7, with D perhaps TRBD2 (6 bases). The germline V gene encodes CDR1 ENHRY and CDR2 SYGVKD. V shed 7 bases and J shed 3 bases, with 13 bases lying between them. There are 13 residues in the CDR3. CDR3 coding DNA: TGTGCCATCAATAAGGAGGGGATCTACGAGCAGTACTTC. It specifies CAINKEGIYEQYF.

This clonotype was seen many times. This chain connects TRBV7-8 to TRBJ2-1, with TRBD1 matching 8 bases. Germline CDR1 reads SGHVS; CDR2 reads FQNEAQ. V lost 1 base, J lost 8 bases, and 4 bases stayed unmatched. The CDR3 is 14 residues long. The CDR3, as DNA: TGTGCCAGCAGCTTAGACCAGGGGGCGGATGAGCAGTTCTTC. This gives the protein CASSLDQGADEQFF.

J is TRBJ2-3 and V is TRBV19; D is uncertain. V gave up 4 bases and J gave up 4 bases, with 9 bases separating them. The germline gives CDR1 LNHDA, CDR2 SQIVND (reference sequence). This CDR3 has 13 amino acids. In DNA form, the CDR3 reads TGTGCCAGTAGTACCCAGGCGGCAGATACGCAGTATTTT. This translates into CASSTQAADTQYF.

The table lists this clonotype with a few counts. This chain joins TRBV6-2 or TRBV6-3 and TRBJ2-4; 11 nucleotides line up with TRBD2. The V segment lost 8 bases and the J segment 7 bases; nucleotides outside the gene matches: 10. CDR1 and CDR2 from the germline V gene are MNHEY and SVGEGT. The length of the CDR3 is 15 residues. The CDR3 DNA sequence: TGTGCCAGCCACCCTAGCGGGAGGCCCCATAACATTCAGTACTTC. Encoded protein: CASHPSGRPHNIQYF.

This clonotype was recorded at least ten times. The rearrangement links TRBV4-1 to TRBJ1-1; D gene ambiguous. CDR1 is MGHRA and CDR2 is YSYEKL in the germline V gene. Deletions cut 0 bases from V and 10 bases from J, with 15 bases between. This CDR3 contains 14 residues. CDR3 loop: CASSQEPVQASAFF. In DNA form, the CDR3 reads TGCGCCAGCAGCCAAGAACCCGTCCAGGCGTCAGCTTTCTTT.

This clonotype was seen at least ten times. CDR3 bases: TGCGCCAGCAGCCTGGACCCAGGGGATGAAAAACTGTTTTTT. Translation gives CASSLDPGDEKLFF. The genes are TRBV5-1 and TRBJ1-4; D perhaps matches TRBD1 (6 bases). Germline lookup yields CDR1 SGHRS and CDR2 YFSETQ. CDR3 length equals 14 residues. The ends were cut back, 4 bases at V and 6 bases at J, with 13 bases in the middle.

This clonotype was observed at least ten times. This sequence joins TRBV2 and TRBJ2-1; 8 nucleotides align to TRBD2. V lost 5 bases to trimming and J lost 7 bases; unmatched junction nucleotides: 7. This CDR3 has 14 amino acids. CDR1 is SNHLY, CDR2 FYNNEI, per germline. CDR3 sequence (DNA): TGTGCCAGCAGTCGGGAGGGCCGGGAGAATGAGCAGTTCTTC. This gives the protein CASSREGRENEQFF.

In its sample, this clonotype was seen once. A read error may explain this, as a much larger clone is one base away. The V and J genes are TRBV27 and TRBJ2-3; D is perhaps TRBD1 (6 bases). The V end lost 5 bases, the J end lost 5 bases, and 17 bases lay between the germline ends. The CDR3 spans 15 residues. Germline V gives CDR1 MNHEY, CDR2 SMNVEV (reference sequence). The CDR3 protein is CASSTQRQVRDTQYF. The CDR3 DNA sequence: TGTGCCAGCAGTACCCAGCGACAGGTTCGAGATACGCAGTATTTT.

At least ten counts were recorded for this clonotype. The rearrangement joins TRBV6-2 or TRBV6-3 to TRBJ2-7; the D is unclear. The germline V and J ends were trimmed by 6 bases and 0 bases, with 15 bases remaining between them. Germline CDR1 is MNHEY and CDR2 is SVGEGT. The length of the CDR3 is 15 residues. The CDR3 DNA follows: TGTGCCAGCAGGGGCGTGGCTGAAGTCTCCTACGAGCAGTACTTC. It codes for CASRGVAEVSYEQYF.

This clonotype was found many times. This CDR3 is CASSVRRTAPNTEAFF. The CDR3 coding sequence is TGTGCCAGCAGCGTAAGAAGGACAGCGCCTAACACTGAAGCTTTCTTT. J is TRBJ1-1 and V is TRBV7-6, with D possibly matching TRBD1 (6 bases). The CDR3 has 16 residues. Between the trimmed V and J ends, which lost 5 bases and 2 bases, there was a span of 18 bases. CDR1 and CDR2 from the germline V gene are SGHVS and FNYEAQ.

This clonotype was seen at least ten times. The chain links TRBV7-2 to TRBJ2-2, with 8 positions matching TRBD2. This CDR3 spans 16 amino acids. Per germline, CDR1 SGHTA and CDR2 FQGNSA. V dropped 5 bases and J dropped 8; count of bases not matched to a gene: 13. The CDR3 DNA reads as TGTGCCAGCAGCAGAGATCCGGGACTAGTCAAGGGGGAGCTGTTTTTT. Translated, it gives CASSRDPGLVKGELFF.

This clonotype came up many times. V is TRBV11-2 and J is TRBJ2-1; no reliable D call. Germline CDR1 reads SGHAT; CDR2 reads FQNNGV. V lost 5 bases and J lost 0, with 14 bases in between. The CDR3 is 16 amino acids. The CDR3 DNA is TGTGCCAGCAGCCCGACGTACGGTTCCTCCTACAATGAGCAGTTCTTC. As protein: CASSPTYGSSYNEQFF.